This T cell receptor beta chain was profiled in a study of blood T cell repertoires in COVID-19. In germline, CDR1 is GTSNPN, CDR2 SVGIG (reference sequence). Trimming pared 2 bases from V and 8 bases from J, leaving 9 bases between. This CDR3 is 12 amino acids long. TCRdb keeps only in-frame clones here, not all; method: immunoSEQ multiplex PCR. The sample records approximately 280,000 clones, about 81% being singletons. This clonotype was sampled from a human donor with COVID-19, enrolled during active disease. The donor label of this sample is uncertain. The chain combines TRBV30 with TRBJ1-4; D remains ambiguous. Specimen: peripheral blood. The CDR3 nucleotides read TGTGCCTGGAGTACCTCTCGGGAAAAACTGTTTTTT. Residues: CAWSTSREKLFF.